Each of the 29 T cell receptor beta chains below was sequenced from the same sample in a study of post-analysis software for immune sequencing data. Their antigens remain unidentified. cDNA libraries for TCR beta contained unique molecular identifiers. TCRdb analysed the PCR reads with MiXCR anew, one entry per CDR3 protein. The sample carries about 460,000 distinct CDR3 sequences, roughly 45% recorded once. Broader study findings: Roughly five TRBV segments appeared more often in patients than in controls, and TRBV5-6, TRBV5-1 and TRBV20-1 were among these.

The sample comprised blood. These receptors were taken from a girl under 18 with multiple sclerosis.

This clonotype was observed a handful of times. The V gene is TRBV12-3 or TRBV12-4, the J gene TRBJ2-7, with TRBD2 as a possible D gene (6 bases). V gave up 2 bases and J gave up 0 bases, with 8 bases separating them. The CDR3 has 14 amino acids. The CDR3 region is CASSLRRVSYEQYF. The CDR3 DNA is TGTGCCAGCAGTTTAAGGAGGGTCTCCTACGAGCAGTACTTC.

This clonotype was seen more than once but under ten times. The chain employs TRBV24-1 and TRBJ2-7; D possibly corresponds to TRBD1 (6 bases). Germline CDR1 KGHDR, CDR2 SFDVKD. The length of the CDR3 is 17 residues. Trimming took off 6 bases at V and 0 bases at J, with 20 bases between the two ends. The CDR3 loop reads CATSSSWGQSSSYEQYF. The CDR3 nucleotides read TGTGCCACCAGTTCCTCCTGGGGGCAGTCGAGCTCCTACGAGCAGTACTTC.

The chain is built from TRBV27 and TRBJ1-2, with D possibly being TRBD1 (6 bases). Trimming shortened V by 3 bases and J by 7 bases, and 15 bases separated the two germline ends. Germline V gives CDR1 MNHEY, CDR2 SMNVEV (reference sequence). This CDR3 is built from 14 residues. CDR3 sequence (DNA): TGTGCCAGCAGTTTCAATTCAGGGGCGGTTGGCTACACCTTC. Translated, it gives CASSFNSGAVGYTF.

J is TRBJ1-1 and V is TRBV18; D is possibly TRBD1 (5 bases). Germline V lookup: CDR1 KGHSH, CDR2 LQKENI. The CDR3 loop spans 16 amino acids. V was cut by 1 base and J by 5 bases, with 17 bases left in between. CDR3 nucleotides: TGTGCCAGCTCACCACGCCGAGGGGTGGATGGTACTGAAGCTTTCTTT. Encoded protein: CASSPRRGVDGTEAFF.

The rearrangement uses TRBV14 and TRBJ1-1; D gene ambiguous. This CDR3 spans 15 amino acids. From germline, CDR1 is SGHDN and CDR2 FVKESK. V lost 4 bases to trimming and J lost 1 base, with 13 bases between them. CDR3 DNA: TGTGCCAGCAGCCCGCCAGGTTGGTGGAACACTGAAGCTTTCTTT. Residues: CASSPPGWWNTEAFF.

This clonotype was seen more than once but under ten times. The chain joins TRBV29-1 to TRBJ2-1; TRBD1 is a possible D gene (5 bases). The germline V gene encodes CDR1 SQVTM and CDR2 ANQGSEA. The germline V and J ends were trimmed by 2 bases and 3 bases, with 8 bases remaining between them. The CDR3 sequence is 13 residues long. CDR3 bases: TGCAGCGTTGAACCAGGGAACTACAATGAGCAGTTCTTC. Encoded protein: CSVEPGNYNEQFF.

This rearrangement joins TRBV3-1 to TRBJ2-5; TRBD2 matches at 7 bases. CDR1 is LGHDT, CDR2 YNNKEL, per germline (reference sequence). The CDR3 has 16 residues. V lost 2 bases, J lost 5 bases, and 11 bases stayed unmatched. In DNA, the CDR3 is TGTGCCAGCAGCCAAAGGGTGATAGCGGGCCTTGAGACCCAGTACTTC. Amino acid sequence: CASSQRVIAGLETQYF.

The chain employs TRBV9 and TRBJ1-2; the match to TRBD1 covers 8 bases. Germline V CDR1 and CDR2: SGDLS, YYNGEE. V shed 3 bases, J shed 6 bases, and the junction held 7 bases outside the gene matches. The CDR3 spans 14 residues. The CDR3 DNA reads TGTGCCAGCAGCGAAGAACAGGGGGAAGATGGCTACACCTTC. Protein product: CASSEEQGEDGYTF.

The CDR3 is CASSYGRYRFPFSYNEQFF. DNA for the CDR3: TGTGCCAGCAGTTACGGGAGGTATAGGTTCCCGTTCTCCTACAATGAGCAGTTCTTC. The chain carries TRBV6-2 or TRBV6-3 and TRBJ2-1, with D perhaps TRBD2 (6 bases). Per germline, CDR1 MNHEY and CDR2 SVGEGT. The CDR3 is 19 residues long. V shed 2 bases and J shed 0 bases, with 20 bases lying between them.

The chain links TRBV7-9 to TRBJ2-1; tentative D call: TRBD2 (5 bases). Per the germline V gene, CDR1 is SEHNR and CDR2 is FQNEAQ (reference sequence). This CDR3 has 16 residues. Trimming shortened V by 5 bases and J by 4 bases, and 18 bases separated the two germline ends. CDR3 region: CASSRLGISAYNEQFF. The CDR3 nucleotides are TGTGCCAGCAGCCGCCTAGGGATTAGCGCATACAATGAGCAGTTCTTC.

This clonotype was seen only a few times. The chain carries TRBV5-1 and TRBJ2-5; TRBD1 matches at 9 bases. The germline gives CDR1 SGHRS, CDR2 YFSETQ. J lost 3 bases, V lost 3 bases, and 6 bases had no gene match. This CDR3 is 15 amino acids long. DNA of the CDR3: TGCGCCAGCAGCTGGGGGGACAGGGACGAAGAGACCCAGTACTTC. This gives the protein CASSWGDRDEETQYF.

The CDR3 spells CASSQTGTAENIQYF. The CDR3 nucleotides are TGTGCCAGCAGTCAAACCGGGACCGCGGAAAACATTCAGTACTTC. The genes are TRBV12-3 or TRBV12-4 and TRBJ2-7; either TRBD1 or TRBD2 may fit D (5 bases each). The J call may not be correct, given that the DNA end is closer to TRBJ2-4. The CDR3 is 15 residues long.

In DNA, the CDR3 is TGCAGTGCTAGTAGAGGGCCCTCCTACAATGAGCAGTACTTC. It encodes CSASRGPSYNEQYF. The gene calls are TRBV20-1 and TRBJ2-1; D might be TRBD2 (5 bases). The J call may be faulty, since TRBJ2-7 better matches the DNA end. The germline V gene has CDR1 DFQATT and CDR2 SNEGSKA (reference sequence). The CDR3 covers 14 residues.

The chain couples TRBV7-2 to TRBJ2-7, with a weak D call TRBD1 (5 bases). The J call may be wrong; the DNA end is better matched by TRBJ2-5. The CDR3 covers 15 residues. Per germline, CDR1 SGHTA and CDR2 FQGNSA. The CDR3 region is CASSSATDSGETQYF. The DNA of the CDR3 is TGTGCCAGCAGCTCCGCGACAGACTCCGGAGAGACCCAGTACTTC.

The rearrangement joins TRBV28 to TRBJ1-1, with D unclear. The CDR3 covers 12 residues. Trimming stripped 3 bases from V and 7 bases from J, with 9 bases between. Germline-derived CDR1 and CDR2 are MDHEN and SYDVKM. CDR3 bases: TGTGCCAGCAGTTTCCAGGCCGGTGAAGCTTTCTTT. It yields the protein CASSFQAGEAFF.

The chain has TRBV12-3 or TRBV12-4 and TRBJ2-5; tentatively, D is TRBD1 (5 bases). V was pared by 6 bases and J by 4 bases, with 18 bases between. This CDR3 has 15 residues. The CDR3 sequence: CASSRTREDIETQYF. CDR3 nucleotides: TGTGCCAGCAGCCGGACACGAGAGGACATAGAGACCCAGTACTTC.

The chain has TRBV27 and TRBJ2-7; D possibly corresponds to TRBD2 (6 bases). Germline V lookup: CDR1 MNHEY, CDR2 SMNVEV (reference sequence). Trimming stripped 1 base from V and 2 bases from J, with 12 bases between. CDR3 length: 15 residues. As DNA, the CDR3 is TGTGCCAGCAGTTTATTATTCTTAGCGGCCTACGAGCAGTACTTC. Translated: CASSLLFLAAYEQYF.

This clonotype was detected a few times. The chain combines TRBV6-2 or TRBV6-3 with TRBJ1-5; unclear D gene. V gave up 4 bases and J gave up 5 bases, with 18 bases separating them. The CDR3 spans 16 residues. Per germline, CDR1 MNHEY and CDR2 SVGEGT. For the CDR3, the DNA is TGTGCCAGCAGTTTATCCTCTCAGATGGGCCATCAGCCCCAGCATTTT. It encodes CASSLSSQMGHQPQHF.

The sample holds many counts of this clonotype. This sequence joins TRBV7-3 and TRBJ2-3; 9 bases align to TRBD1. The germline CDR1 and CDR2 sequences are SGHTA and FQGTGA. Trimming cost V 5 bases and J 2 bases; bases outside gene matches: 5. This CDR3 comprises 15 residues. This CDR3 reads CASSEDRGATDTQYF. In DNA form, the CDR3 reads TGTGCCAGCAGCGAAGACAGGGGGGCCACAGATACGCAGTATTTT. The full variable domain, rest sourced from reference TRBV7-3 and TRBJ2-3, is GAGVSQTPSNKVTEKGKYVELRCDPISGHTALYWYRQSLGQGPEFLIYFQGTGAADDSGLPNDRFFAVRPEGSVSTLKIQRTERGDSAVYLCASSEDRGATDTQYFGPGTRLTVL.

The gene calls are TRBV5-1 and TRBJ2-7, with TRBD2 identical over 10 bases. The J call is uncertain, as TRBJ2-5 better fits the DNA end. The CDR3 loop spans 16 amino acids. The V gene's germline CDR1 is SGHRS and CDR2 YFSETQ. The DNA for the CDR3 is TGCGCCAGCAGCTGGGAACCCCTAGCGGGAGTGGAGACCCAGTACTTC. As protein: CASSWEPLAGVETQYF.

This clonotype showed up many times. The CDR3 region is CASSHIQETQYF. CDR3 nucleotides: TGCGCCAGCAGCCACATACAAGAGACCCAGTACTTC. This sequence joins TRBV4-1 and TRBJ2-5; the D is unclear. V lost 3 bases and J lost 2, with 4 bases in between. The germline gives CDR1 MGHRA, CDR2 YSYEKL. This CDR3 comprises 12 residues.

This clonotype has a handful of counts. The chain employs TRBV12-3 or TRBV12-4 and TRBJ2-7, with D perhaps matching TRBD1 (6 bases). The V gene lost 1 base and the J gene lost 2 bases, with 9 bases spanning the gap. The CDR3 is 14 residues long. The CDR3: CASSLVTGTYEQYF. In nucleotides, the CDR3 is TGTGCCAGCAGTTTAGTGACAGGAACCTACGAGCAGTACTTC.

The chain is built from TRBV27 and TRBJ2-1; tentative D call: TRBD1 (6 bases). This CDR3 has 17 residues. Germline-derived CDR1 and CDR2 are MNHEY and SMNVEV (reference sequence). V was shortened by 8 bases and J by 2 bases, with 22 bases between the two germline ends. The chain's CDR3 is CASWTVRQAGTYNEQFF. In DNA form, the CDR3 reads TGTGCCAGCTGGACTGTGCGACAGGCCGGTACCTACAATGAGCAGTTCTTC.

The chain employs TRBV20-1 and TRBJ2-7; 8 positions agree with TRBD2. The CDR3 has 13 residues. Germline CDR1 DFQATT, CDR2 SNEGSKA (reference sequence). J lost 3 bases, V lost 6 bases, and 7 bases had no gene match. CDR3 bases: TGCAGTGCCCCGCGGGAGGACCTCTACGAGCAGTACTTC. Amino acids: CSAPREDLYEQYF.

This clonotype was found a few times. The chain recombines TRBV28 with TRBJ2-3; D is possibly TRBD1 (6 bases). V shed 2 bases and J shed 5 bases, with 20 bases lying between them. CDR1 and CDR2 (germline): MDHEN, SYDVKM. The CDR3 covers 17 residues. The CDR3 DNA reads TGTGCCAGCAGTTTAGTTGACCCCACAGGGTTTGGAGATACGCAGTATTTT. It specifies CASSLVDPTGFGDTQYF.

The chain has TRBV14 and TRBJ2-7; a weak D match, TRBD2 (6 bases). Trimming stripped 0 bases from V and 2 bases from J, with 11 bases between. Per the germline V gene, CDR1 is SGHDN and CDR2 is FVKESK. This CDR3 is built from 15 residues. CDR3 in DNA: TGTGCCAGCAGCCAAGAAGGAGGGTGGCCCTACGAGCAGTACTTC. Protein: CASSQEGGWPYEQYF.

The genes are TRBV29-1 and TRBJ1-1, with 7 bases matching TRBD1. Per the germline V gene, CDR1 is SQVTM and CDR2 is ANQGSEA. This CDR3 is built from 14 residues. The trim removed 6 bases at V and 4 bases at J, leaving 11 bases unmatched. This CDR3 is CSVGWDSLATEAFF. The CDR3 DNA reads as TGCAGCGTCGGGTGGGACAGTTTGGCCACTGAAGCTTTCTTT.

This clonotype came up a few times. DNA for the CDR3: TGCAGCGTTGAAGACAGAACAGGGACTGGGGCCAACGTCCTGACTTTC. As protein: CSVEDRTGTGANVLTF. The chain has TRBV29-1 and TRBJ2-6; weak D call: TRBD1 (6 bases). The CDR3 is 16 amino acids. Trimming took off 0 bases at V and 2 bases at J, with 11 bases between the two ends. Germline V gene sequence: CDR1 SQVTM, CDR2 ANQGSEA.

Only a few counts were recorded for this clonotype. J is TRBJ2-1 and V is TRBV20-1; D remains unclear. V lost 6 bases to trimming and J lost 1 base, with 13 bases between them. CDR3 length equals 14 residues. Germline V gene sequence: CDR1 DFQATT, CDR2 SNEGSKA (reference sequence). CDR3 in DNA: TGCAGTGCAGAGGCCATCTTGTCCTACAATGAGCAGTTCTTC. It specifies CSAEAILSYNEQFF.